This T cell receptor (beta chain) was recovered during a study of neurological immune-mediated disorders. Sample time point: longitudinal time-point 3. This clonotype was seen repeatedly, ten times or more. Trimming cost V 4 bases and J 7 bases, with 13 bases left between them. The CDR3 loop spans 14 amino acids. Germline-derived CDR1 and CDR2 are LGHDT and YNNKEL (reference sequence). The output of every sequencing run exceeded 170 million TCR-beta sequences, derived from 15-18 subjects. Each CDR3 protein is one row after TCRdb ran MiXCR on the 5' RACE reads. This table has tens of thousands of distinct CDR3 sequences, less than 15% appearing once.

The sample taken for sequencing was PBMCs. The sequence was obtained from a man aged 30 to 39 in good health. The J gene is TRBJ2-2, the V gene TRBV3-1, with D maybe TRBD2 (5 bases). CDR3 nucleotide sequence: TGTGCCAGCAGCCCGACGGGGTGGAGCGGGGAGCTGTTTTTT. This codes for CASSPTGWSGELFF.